This T cell receptor beta chain is drawn from a study of T cells after posttransplantation cyclophosphamide. This CDR3 comprises 14 residues. The germline V and J ends were trimmed by 5 bases and 0 bases, with 8 bases remaining between them. Germline V gene lookup returns CDR1 MNHEY and CDR2 SVGAGI. Produced via immunoSEQ multiplex PCR; TCRdb's table is partial and in-frame only. The data show some 11,000 clones, with none appearing a single time. A marrow graft followed busulfan-fludarabine conditioning, with cyclophosphamide on days +3 and +4. This clone has ten or more counts. What it binds is unknown. The same CDR3 also results from other DNA sequences found in this sample. General study findings and limits: Tissue-infiltrating T cells from skin or gut overlapped little with blood T cells. Later post-transplant blood repertoires were often dominated by donor CD8+ memory clones. TRB clonality was highly associated with recipient CMV seropositivity and reactivation.

The genes are TRBV6-5 and TRBJ1-3; tentative D call: TRBD1 (5 bases). Here the sequenced sample was PBMCs, taken after allogeneic stem cell transplant with posttransplant cyclophosphamide. This TCR came from a female patient aged 40 to 50 who received an allogeneic stem cell transplant from a related donor, was CMV-positive, and had acute GVHD only. Part of the T cell pool may stem from the graft donor. CDR3 bases: TGTGCCAGCAGTACTCAGGGCTCTGGAAACACCATATATTTT. As protein: CASSTQGSGNTIYF.